This T cell receptor beta chain was identified in a study of cytomegalovirus exposure and HLA in healthy donors. Study overall: A data release that came early held approximately 92 million unique TCRs from HLA-typed donors.

Whole-study results and caveats: For most TCR sequences rarity was the rule, although some public TCRs occurred in many donors.

The PCR made use of 60 Vbeta and 13 Jbeta primers. Data came from immunoSEQ multiplex PCR; TCRdb stores just in-frame clones and leaves some out. The sample has roughly 120,000 clones; the top ten hold roughly 0.94%. Points on this clone: Its antigen is unidentified.

The CDR3 sequence is 15 residues long. Trimming pared 1 base from V and 2 bases from J, leaving 9 bases between. The germline V gene encodes CDR1 MGHRA and CDR2 YSYEKL. The chain employs TRBV4-1 and TRBJ1-3; D gene uncertain. The receptor comes from a man between 18 and 29 years old in good health and CMV-seronegative. Material for sequencing was PBMCs. The CDR3 DNA reads as TGCGCCAGCAGCCAAGTACAGACAACTGGAAACACCATATATTTT. As protein: CASSQVQTTGNTIYF.